These 18 T cell receptor beta chains were all obtained from the same sample, sequenced in a study of T cell clonality in common variable immunodeficiency (dated by TCRdb to between 2015 and 2017). The investigation overall reported the following: CVID TCRbeta sequences were reported to have fewer deletions and N-nucleotide insertions and to lack highly modified clones with 13 or more V deletions.

Libraries were constructed by the immunoSEQ multiplex PCR assay. TCRdb stores this immuneACCESS table with in-frame sequences only. Part of the clones is absent; in the studies checked, under half of the shortfall reflects unresolved V genes, and no reason is known for the rest. The sample's own table lists about 15,000 clones. In total, the top ten clones hold roughly 5% of the sample. No antigen has been identified for these receptors. Sequencing was done on a sample of peripheral blood mononuclear cells. The receptor source for this set is a human donor with common variable immunodeficiency.

Note on this clone: The read ends 3 residues early relative to the CDR3; the germline J gene fills the gap. The chain carries TRBV7-6 and TRBJ2-1, with 12 bases lining up with TRBD1. Per the germline V gene, CDR1 is SGHVS and CDR2 is FNYEAQ. The CDR3 is 16 amino acids. V trimming: 6 bases; J trimming: 9 bases; junction bases outside the gene matches: 12. CDR3 protein: CASSLAPGQGAVEQFF. CDR3 DNA (partial): TGTGCCAGCAGTCTCGCACCGGGACAGGGGGCGGTTGAG.

Details on this clone: Compared with germline, one end of the junction differs, possibly owing to a read error. Partial CDR3 DNA: TGTGCCATCAGTAAGTCGGACAGGGGGCCAGATACG. This translates into CAISKSDRGPDT. In full, the CDR3 reads CAISKSDRGPDTQYF. The chain uses TRBV10-3 and TRBJ2-3; 11 bases match TRBD1. The read halts 3 residues ahead of the CDR3 end, with the missing end drawn from the germline J gene. The germline CDR1 and CDR2 sequences are ENHRY and SYGVKD. The CDR3 is made up of 15 amino acids.

Worth noting for this clone: The read terminates 3 residues ahead of where the CDR3 ends, so the germline J gene completes it. This sequence joins TRBV6-4 and TRBJ2-3; possible D gene TRBD2, 6 bases. In germline, CDR1 is MRHNA, CDR2 SNTAGT. Trimming removed 2 bases at V and 1 base at J, with 13 bases between. This CDR3 has 16 residues. CDR3 DNA (partial): TGTGCCAGCAGTGACACATGGACTACGCGCACAGATACG. Translated, it gives CASSDTWTTRTDT. Given in full, the CDR3 is CASSDTWTTRTDTQYF.

For this clone: The sequence runs out 3 residues before the end of the CDR3; the remainder is reconstructed from the germline J gene. The rearrangement links TRBV7-9 to TRBJ2-7; TRBD1 might be the D (5 bases). V lost 4 bases and J 3 bases, leaving 7 bases between the germline ends. The CDR3 sequence is 12 residues long. CDR1 SEHNR and CDR2 FQNEAQ come from the germline V gene (reference sequence). The CDR3 loop reads CASSSGFYEQYF. The CDR3 bases that were read are TGTGCCAGCAGCTCAGGGTTCTACGAG.

As concerns this clone: From the germline J gene comes the end of the CDR3, since the read stops 3 residues before it. V and J are TRBV3-1 (or the pseudogene TRBV3-2) and TRBJ2-7, with D possibly matching TRBD1 (6 bases). The germline V gene has CDR1 LGHDT and CDR2 YNNKEL (reference sequence). V was clipped by 0 bases and J by 5 bases, with 14 bases between them. This CDR3 is built from 15 residues. The CDR3 protein is CASSQDLQGLDEQYF. The sequenced part of the CDR3 DNA is TGTGCCAGCAGCCAAGATTTACAGGGTTTAGACGAG.

Regarding this clone: The CDR3 end falls 3 residues outside the read, so it is completed with the germline J gene. V usage is TRBV12-3 or TRBV12-4 and J usage is TRBJ2-2, with TRBD1 identical over 7 bases. This CDR3 is built from 15 residues. V trimming: 6 bases; J trimming: 6 bases; junction bases outside the gene matches: 10. The covered CDR3 bases are TGTGCCAGCAGCTCCAGACAGGGTGATGCCGGGGAG. This codes for CASSSRQGDAGE. In full, the CDR3 is CASSSRQGDAGELFF.

Of note for this clone: The observed sequence ends 3 residues before the CDR3 terminus, with the missing tail filled in from the germline J gene. The chain has TRBV20-1 and TRBJ2-1; perhaps TRBD1 as D (5 bases). This CDR3 contains 14 residues. Germline values: CDR1 DFQATT, CDR2 SNEGSKA (reference sequence). Trimming removed 6 bases at V and 3 bases at J, with 15 bases between. CDR3 in amino acids: CSATPGLGYNEQFF. The part of the CDR3 DNA that was read is TGCAGTGCCACCCCAGGGTTAGGCTACAATGAG.

As to this clone: The junction and the germline gene differ at one end; a read error may be behind it. The CDR3 end falls 3 residues outside the read, so it is completed with the germline J gene. The chain employs TRBV20-1 and TRBJ2-7, with TRBD2 matching 7 bases. Germline V gene sequence: CDR1 DFQATT, CDR2 SNEGSKA (reference sequence). The CDR3 totals 13 residues. CDR3 in amino acids: CGALKTSSYEQYF. The sequenced CDR3 bases are TGCGGTGCCCTGAAGACTAGCAGCTACGAG.

As regards this clone: The read terminates 3 residues before the CDR3 end, so the remaining end is supplied by the germline J gene. The rearrangement links TRBV20-1 to TRBJ2-1; 7 nucleotides align to TRBD1. Germline assignment: CDR1 DFQATT and CDR2 SNEGSKA (reference sequence). CDR3 length equals 14 residues. V trimming: 3 bases; J trimming: 5 bases; junction bases outside the gene matches: 7. The DNA read from the CDR3 is TGCAGTGCTAGGTGGGACAGACCTCACAATGAG. This gives the protein CSARWDRPHNE. The entire CDR3 is CSARWDRPHNEQFF.

To note about this clone: The CDR3 end lies 3 residues beyond the end of the read and is filled in from the germline J gene. The J gene is TRBJ2-3, the V gene TRBV7-9, with 7 bases aligning to TRBD1. CDR3 length: 15 amino acids. Germline CDR1 and CDR2: SEHNR and FQNEAQ (reference sequence). V lost 0 bases to trimming and J lost 6 bases; unmatched junction nucleotides: 6. Here the CDR3 reads CASSLAQGWKDTQYF. The CDR3 DNA, read in part, is TGTGCCAGCAGCTTAGCACAGGGGTGGAAGGATACG.

The CDR3 is CSVELGTSGSYIQYF. CDR3 bases read: TGCAGCGTTGAACTAGGGACTAGCGGTTCGTACATT. The chain links TRBV29-1 to TRBJ2-4; 11 nucleotides line up with TRBD2. With the read ending 3 residues before the CDR3 end, the germline J gene is used to fill in that end. With V trimmed by 2 bases and J by 8 bases, 8 bases remained unmatched. In germline, CDR1 is SQVTM, CDR2 ANQGSEA. This CDR3 has 15 residues.

As for this clone: The observed sequence ends 3 residues before the CDR3 terminus, with the missing tail filled in from the germline J gene. The V gene is TRBV2, the J gene TRBJ2-5; no clear D gene. Germline CDR1 SNHLY, CDR2 FYNNEI. V lost 6 bases, J lost 5 bases, and 16 bases lay in between. The CDR3 totals 14 residues. The DNA read from the CDR3 is TGTGCCAGCAGCCTTTTTTCGGTGGTTGAGACC. Translated: CASSLFSVVET. The full CDR3 protein reads CASSLFSVVETQYF.

As for this clone: Read data end 3 residues before the CDR3 end; the end is taken from the germline J gene. V gene TRBV7-2 combines with J gene TRBJ2-7; D not certain. Germline V gene data show CDR1 as SGHTA and CDR2 as FQGNSA. V lost 4 bases, J lost 2 bases, and 3 bases lay in between. The CDR3 is 11 residues long. The sequenced CDR3 bases are TGTGCCAGCAGCTCAGCCTACGAG. The encoded protein is CASSSAYE. The whole CDR3 region reads CASSSAYEQYF.

This clone is identified as medium-sized from frequency. The read halts 3 residues ahead of the CDR3 end, with the missing end drawn from the germline J gene. The rearrangement joins TRBV7-9 to TRBJ2-5; D is perhaps TRBD1 (5 bases). This CDR3 region has 13 residues. CDR1 SEHNR and CDR2 FQNEAQ come from the germline V gene (reference sequence). Trimming removed 1 base from V and 5 bases from J, with 8 bases in between. The CDR3 loop is CASSLEGRETQYF. Incomplete CDR3 DNA: TGTGCCAGCAGCTTAGAGGGGCGCGAGACC.

Of note for this clone: The CDR3 extends 3 residues past the end of the read, so its final part is completed from the germline J gene. This chain links TRBV19 with TRBJ2-3; 8 bases align to TRBD2. The CDR3 spans 17 residues. V was clipped by 5 bases and J by 2 bases; unmatched bases: 12. Germline assignment: CDR1 LNHDA and CDR2 SQIVND (reference sequence). The CDR3 spells CASSPPVAGGATDTQYF. The part of the CDR3 DNA that was read is TGTGCCAGTAGTCCCCCAGTGGCGGGGGGTGCCACAGATACG.

Notes on this clone: The read terminates 3 residues ahead of where the CDR3 ends, so the germline J gene completes it. J is TRBJ2-3 and V is TRBV30; 9 bases map to TRBD2. After removal of 4 bases from V and 4 bases from J, the junction contained 9 bases not matched to a gene. Germline V gene sequence: CDR1 GTSNPN, CDR2 SVGIG (reference sequence). This CDR3 spans 15 amino acids. The part of the CDR3 DNA that was read is TGTGCCTGGAATCGAAATAGCGGGAGTTCAGATACG. This sequence encodes CAWNRNSGSSDT. The whole CDR3 protein is CAWNRNSGSSDTQYF.

A word on this clone: Read coverage stops 3 residues before the CDR3 terminus; the germline J gene supplies the remainder. The chain uses TRBV23-1 and TRBJ1-4; a possible D gene is TRBD1 (5 bases). TRBV23-1 counts as an open reading frame of uncertain function. CDR3 size: 19 residues. V lost 0 bases and J 0 bases, leaving 17 bases between the germline ends. CDR3 loop: CASSQSGGDGVATNEKLFF. The CDR3 DNA, read in part, is TGCGCCAGCAGTCAATCTGGGGGGGACGGGGTTGCAACTAATGAAAAA.

In regard to this clone: The read ends 3 residues early relative to the CDR3; the germline J gene fills the gap. This chain connects TRBV2 to TRBJ2-7, with 11 bases aligning to TRBD2. This CDR3 contains 14 residues. V lost 11 bases, J lost 0 bases, and 6 bases stayed unmatched. Germline values: CDR1 SNHLY, CDR2 FYNNEI. The sequenced part of the CDR3 DNA is TGTGCCGCAACTAGCGGGAGCGCCTCCTACGAG. The encoded protein is CAATSGSASYE. The full CDR3 is CAATSGSASYEQYF.